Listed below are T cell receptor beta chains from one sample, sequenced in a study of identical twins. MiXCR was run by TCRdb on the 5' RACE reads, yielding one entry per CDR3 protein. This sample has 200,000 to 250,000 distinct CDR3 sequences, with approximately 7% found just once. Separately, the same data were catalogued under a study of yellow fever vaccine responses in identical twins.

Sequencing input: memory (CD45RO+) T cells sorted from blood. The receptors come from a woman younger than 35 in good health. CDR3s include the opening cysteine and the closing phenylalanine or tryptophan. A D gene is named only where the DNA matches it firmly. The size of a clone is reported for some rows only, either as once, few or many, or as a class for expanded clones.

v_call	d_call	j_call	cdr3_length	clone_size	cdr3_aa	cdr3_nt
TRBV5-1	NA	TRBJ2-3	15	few	CASSLEWSSTDTQYF	TGCGCCAGCAGCTTGGAGTGGTCTAGTACAGATACGCAGTATTTT
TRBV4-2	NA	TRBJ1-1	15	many	CASSQATGNKGEAFF	TGTGCCAGCAGCCAAGCCACAGGGAATAAAGGTGAAGCTTTCTTT
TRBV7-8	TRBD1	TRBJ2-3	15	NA	CASSSTGVRTDTQYF	TGTGCCAGCAGCTCGACAGGGGTCCGCACAGATACGCAGTATTTT
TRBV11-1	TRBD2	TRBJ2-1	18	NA	CASSLPWRLAGAFNEQFF	TGTGCCAGCAGCTTACCGTGGAGACTAGCGGGAGCCTTCAATGAGCAGTTCTTC
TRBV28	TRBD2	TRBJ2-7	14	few	CASSRTRMDYEQYF	TGTGCCAGCAGCAGGACTAGGATGGACTACGAGCAGTACTTC
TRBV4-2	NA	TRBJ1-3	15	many	CASSQDGTSGNTIYF	TGTGCCAGCAGCCAAGACGGCACCTCTGGAAACACCATATATTTT
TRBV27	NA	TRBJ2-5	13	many	CASRKGDQETQYF	TGTGCCTCCCGAAAGGGGGACCAAGAGACCCAGTACTTC
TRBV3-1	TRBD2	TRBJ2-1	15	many	CASSRTSGPVNEQFF	TGTGCCAGCAGCCGAACTAGCGGTCCTGTGAATGAGCAGTTCTTC
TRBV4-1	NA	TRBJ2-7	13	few	CASSQGWGTGQYF	TGCGCCAGCAGCCAAGGATGGGGGACCGGGCAGTACTTC
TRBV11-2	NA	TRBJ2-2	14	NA	CASNSGGSTGELFF	TGTGCCAGCAACTCCGGGGGATCCACCGGGGAGCTGTTTTTT
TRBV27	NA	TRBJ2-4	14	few	CASSRGVPKNIQYF	TGTGCCAGCAGTAGGGGGGTCCCCAAAAACATTCAGTACTTC
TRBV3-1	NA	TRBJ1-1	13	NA	CASRDVKGTEAFF	TGTGCCAGCCGGGACGTGAAGGGCACTGAAGCTTTCTTT
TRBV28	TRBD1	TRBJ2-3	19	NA	CASTTIRDRNLSSTDTQYF	TGTGCCAGCACCACGATCCGGGACAGAAACCTTTCTAGCACAGATACGCAGTATTTT
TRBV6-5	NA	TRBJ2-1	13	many	CASSYIRYNEQFF	TGTGCCAGCAGTTACATTAGGTACAATGAGCAGTTCTTC
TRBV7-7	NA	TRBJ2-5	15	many	CASSLFGGAEETQYF	TGTGCCAGCAGCTTGTTTGGGGGGGCGGAAGAGACCCAGTACTTC
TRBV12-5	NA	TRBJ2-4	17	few	CASGFTGFSMAKNIQYF	TGTGCTAGTGGTTTCACAGGGTTTAGTATGGCCAAAAACATTCAGTACTTC
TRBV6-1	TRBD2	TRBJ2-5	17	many	CASSPGLAGGYQETQYF	TGTGCCAGCAGTCCCGGACTAGCGGGAGGGTACCAAGAGACCCAGTACTTC
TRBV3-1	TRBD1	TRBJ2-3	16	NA	CASSQDRGQDTDTQYF	TGTGCCAGCAGCCAAGATCGGGGACAGGACACAGATACGCAGTATTTT
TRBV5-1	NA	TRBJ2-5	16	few	CASSLGLLEIQETQYF	TGCGCCAGCAGCTTGGGGCTGTTGGAGATTCAAGAGACCCAGTACTTC
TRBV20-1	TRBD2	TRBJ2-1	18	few	CSARLSLAVTGSYNEQFF	TGCAGTGCTAGATTAAGTCTAGCGGTAACCGGCTCCTACAATGAGCAGTTCTTC
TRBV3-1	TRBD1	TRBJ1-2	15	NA	CASSHSDRGLDGYTF	TGTGCCAGCAGCCATTCGGACAGGGGGCTAGATGGCTACACCTTC
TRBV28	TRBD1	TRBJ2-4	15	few	CASILTGAAADIQYF	TGTGCCAGCATTCTCACAGGGGCCGCGGCGGACATTCAGTACTTC
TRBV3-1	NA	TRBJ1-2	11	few	CASSKYYGYTF	TGTGCCAGCAGCAAATACTATGGCTACACCTTC
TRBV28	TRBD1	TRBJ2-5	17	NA	CASSSSGQGRSQETQYF	TGTGCCAGCAGTTCATCGGGACAGGGGAGATCCCAAGAGACCCAGTACTTC
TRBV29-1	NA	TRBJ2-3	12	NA	CSVDEARDTQYF	TGCAGCGTTGACGAGGCACGGGATACGCAGTATTTT
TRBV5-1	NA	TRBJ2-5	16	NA	CASSGRWGLTQETQYF	TGCGCCAGCAGCGGGCGATGGGGACTGACCCAAGAGACCCAGTACTTC
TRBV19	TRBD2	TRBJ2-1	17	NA	CASSSGLAGGPSFEQFF	TGTGCCAGTAGCTCGGGACTAGCGGGAGGGCCCTCATTTGAGCAGTTCTTC
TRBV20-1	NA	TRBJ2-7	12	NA	CSANRAAYEQYF	TGCAGTGCAAACAGGGCAGCCTACGAGCAGTACTTC
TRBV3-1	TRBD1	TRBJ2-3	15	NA	CASSHGTASTDTQYF	TGTGCCAGCAGCCACGGGACAGCTAGCACAGATACGCAGTATTTT
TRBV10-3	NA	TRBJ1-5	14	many	CAIKGARGNQPQHF	TGTGCCATCAAGGGAGCAAGGGGGAATCAGCCCCAGCATTTT
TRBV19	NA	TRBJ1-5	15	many	CASISGGVGNQPQHF	TGTGCCAGTATTTCGGGGGGCGTAGGAAATCAGCCCCAGCATTTT
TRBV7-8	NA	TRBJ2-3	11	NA	CASTTSDTQYF	TGTGCCAGCACCACGTCGGATACGCAGTATTTT
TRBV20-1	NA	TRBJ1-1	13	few	CSASLGLNTEAFF	TGCAGTGCTAGCCTGGGATTGAACACTGAAGCTTTCTTT
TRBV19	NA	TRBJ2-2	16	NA	CASSHSYSLGTGELFF	TGTGCCAGTAGTCACAGTTACAGCCTAGGCACCGGGGAGCTGTTTTTT
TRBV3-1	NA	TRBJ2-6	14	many	CASSQVSGANVLTF	TGTGCCAGCAGCCAAGTCTCTGGGGCCAACGTCCTGACTTTC
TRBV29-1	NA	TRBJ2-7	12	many	CSVEDLGNEQYF	TGCAGCGTTGAAGATCTCGGGAACGAGCAGTACTTC
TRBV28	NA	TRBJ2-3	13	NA	CASRTLSTDTQYF	TGTGCCAGTCGGACGCTTAGCACAGATACGCAGTATTTT
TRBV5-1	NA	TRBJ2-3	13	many	CASSLSGSDTQYF	TGCGCCAGCAGCTTGTCCGGATCAGATACGCAGTATTTT
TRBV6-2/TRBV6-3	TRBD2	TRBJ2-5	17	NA	CASSYSGLRNYQETQYF	TGTGCCAGCAGTTACTCGGGACTACGGAACTACCAAGAGACCCAGTACTTC
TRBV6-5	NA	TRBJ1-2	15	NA	CASSYSEGRNYGYTF	TGTGCCAGCAGTTACTCGGAGGGCCGTAACTATGGCTACACCTTC
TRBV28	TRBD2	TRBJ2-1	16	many	CASSELSGGEENEQFF	TGTGCCAGCAGTGAATTAAGCGGGGGGGAGGAGAATGAGCAGTTCTTC
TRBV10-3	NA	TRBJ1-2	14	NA	CAISESLVTGGYTF	TGTGCCATCAGTGAGTCGTTAGTTACCGGCGGCTACACCTTC
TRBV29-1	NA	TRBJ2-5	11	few	CSVEDRWTQYF	TGCAGCGTTGAAGATCGGTGGACCCAGTACTTC
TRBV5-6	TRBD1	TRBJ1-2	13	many	CASSLGGNYGYTF	TGTGCCAGCAGCTTAGGGGGCAACTATGGCTACACCTTC
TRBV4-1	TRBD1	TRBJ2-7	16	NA	CASSQAPGQSLYEQYF	TGCGCCAGCAGCCAAGCCCCGGGACAGAGTCTTTACGAGCAGTACTTC
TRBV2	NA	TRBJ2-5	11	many	CASKVAETQYF	TGTGCCAGCAAAGTAGCGGAGACCCAGTACTTC
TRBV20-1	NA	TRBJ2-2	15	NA	CSAKDGAKNTGELFF	TGCAGTGCTAAGGACGGTGCTAAGAACACCGGGGAGCTGTTTTTT
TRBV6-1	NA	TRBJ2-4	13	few	CASSEERGNIQYF	TGTGCCAGCAGTGAAGAACGGGGAAACATTCAGTACTTC
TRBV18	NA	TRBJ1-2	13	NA	CASSLNRDSGYTF	TGTGCCAGCTCACTAAACAGGGATAGTGGCTACACCTTC
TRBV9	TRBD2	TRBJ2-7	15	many	CASSEGLADSYEQYF	TGTGCCAGCAGCGAGGGACTAGCGGACTCCTACGAGCAGTACTTC
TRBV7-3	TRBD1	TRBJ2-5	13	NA	CASSRQGEETQYF	TGTGCCAGCAGCAGACAGGGGGAAGAGACCCAGTACTTC